This T cell receptor (beta chain) appears in the sequencing data of a study of blood T cell repertoires in COVID-19. Across the study: T cells, B-cell-depleted T cells, or PBMCs provided the cDNA or gDNA that served as material.

Original analysis: It was from reference gene primer amplification that nucleated cell counts were estimated. Libraries were prepared by immunoSEQ multiplex PCR; TCRdb keeps only in-frame clonotypes and omits some of them. From that table come the V and J calls and clone size; the DNA was used to work out D and trimming. The table lists roughly 200,000 clones, roughly 85% of them singletons. The J segment lost 7 bases and the V segment lost 5 bases, leaving 4 bases of the junction unmatched. Germline lookup yields CDR1 LNHDA and CDR2 SQIVND (reference sequence). CDR3 length: 13 amino acids. The specimen sequenced was peripheral blood. The TCR sequence derives from a man between 60 and 70 years old with acute or convalescent COVID-19. The chain carries TRBV19 and TRBJ2-3; 9 bases agree with TRBD2. This chain's CDR3 is CASSGASGNTQYF. CDR3 in DNA: TGTGCCAGTAGTGGGGCTAGCGGGAATACGCAGTATTTT.